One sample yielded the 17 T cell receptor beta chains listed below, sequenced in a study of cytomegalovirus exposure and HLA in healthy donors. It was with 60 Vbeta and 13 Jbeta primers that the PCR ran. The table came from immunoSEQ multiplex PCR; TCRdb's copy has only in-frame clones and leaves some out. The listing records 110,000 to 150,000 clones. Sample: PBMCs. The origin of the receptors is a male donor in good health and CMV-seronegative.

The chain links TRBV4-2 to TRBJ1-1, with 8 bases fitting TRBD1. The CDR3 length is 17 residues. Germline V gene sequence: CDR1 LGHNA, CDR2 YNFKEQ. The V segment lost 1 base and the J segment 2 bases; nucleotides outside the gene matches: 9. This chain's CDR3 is CASSQVINRGKNTEAFF. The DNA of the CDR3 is TGTGCCAGCAGCCAAGTTATAAACAGGGGGAAAAACACTGAAGCTTTCTTT.

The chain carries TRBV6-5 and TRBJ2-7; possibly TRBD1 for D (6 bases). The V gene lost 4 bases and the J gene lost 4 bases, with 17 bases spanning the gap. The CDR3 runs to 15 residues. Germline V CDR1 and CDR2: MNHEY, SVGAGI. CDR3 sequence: CASSLSQGRTYEQYF. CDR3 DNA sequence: TGTGCCAGCAGTTTGTCACAGGGTCGGACGTACGAGCAGTACTTC.

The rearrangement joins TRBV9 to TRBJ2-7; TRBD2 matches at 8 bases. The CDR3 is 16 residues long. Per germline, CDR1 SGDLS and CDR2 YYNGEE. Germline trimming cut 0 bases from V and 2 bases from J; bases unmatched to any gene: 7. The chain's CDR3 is CASSVVPLAGAYEQYF. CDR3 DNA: TGTGCCAGCAGCGTAGTGCCTCTAGCGGGCGCCTACGAGCAGTACTTC.

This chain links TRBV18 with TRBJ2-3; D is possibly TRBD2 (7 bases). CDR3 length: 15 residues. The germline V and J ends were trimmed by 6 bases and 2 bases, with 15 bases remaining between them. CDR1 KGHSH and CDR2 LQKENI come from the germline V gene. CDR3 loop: CASSPGAGATDTQYF. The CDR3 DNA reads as TGTGCCAGCTCCCCCGGGGCGGGGGCCACAGATACGCAGTATTTT.

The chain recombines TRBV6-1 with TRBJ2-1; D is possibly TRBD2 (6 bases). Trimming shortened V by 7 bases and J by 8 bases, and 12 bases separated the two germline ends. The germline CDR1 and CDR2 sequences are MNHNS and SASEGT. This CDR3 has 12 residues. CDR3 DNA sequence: TGTGCCAGCAACCCGACTAGTTATGAGCAGTTCTTC. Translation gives CASNPTSYEQFF.

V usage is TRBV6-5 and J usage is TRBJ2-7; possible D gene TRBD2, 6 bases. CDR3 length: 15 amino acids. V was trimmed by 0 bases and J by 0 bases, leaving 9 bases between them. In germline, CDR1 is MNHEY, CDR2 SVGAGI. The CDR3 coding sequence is TGTGCCAGCAGTTACTCGACGGGAGACTCCTACGAGCAGTACTTC. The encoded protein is CASSYSTGDSYEQYF.

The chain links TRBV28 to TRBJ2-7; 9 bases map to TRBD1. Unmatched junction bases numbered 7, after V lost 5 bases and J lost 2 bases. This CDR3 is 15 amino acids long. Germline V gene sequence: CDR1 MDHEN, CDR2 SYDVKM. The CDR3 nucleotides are TGTGCCAGCAGTACTTCCGGGACAGGGCCCTACGAGCAGTACTTC. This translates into CASSTSGTGPYEQYF.

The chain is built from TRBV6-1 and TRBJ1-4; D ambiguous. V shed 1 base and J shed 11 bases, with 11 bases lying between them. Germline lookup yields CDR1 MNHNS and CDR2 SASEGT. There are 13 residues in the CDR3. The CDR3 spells CASSEEAGIKLFF. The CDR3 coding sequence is TGTGCCAGCAGTGAAGAGGCGGGTATTAAACTGTTTTTT.

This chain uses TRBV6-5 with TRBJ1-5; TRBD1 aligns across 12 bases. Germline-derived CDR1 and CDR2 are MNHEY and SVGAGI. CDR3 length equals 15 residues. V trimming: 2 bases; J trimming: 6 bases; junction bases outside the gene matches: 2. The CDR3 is CASSYGTGGGQPQHF. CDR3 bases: TGTGCCAGCAGTTACGGGACAGGGGGCGGTCAGCCCCAGCATTTT.

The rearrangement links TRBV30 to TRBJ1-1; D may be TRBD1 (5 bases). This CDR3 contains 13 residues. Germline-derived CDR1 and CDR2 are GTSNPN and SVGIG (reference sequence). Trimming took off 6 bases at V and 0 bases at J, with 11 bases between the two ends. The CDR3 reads CACRGYLNTEAFF. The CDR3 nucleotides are TGTGCCTGTAGGGGATATCTGAACACTGAAGCTTTCTTT.

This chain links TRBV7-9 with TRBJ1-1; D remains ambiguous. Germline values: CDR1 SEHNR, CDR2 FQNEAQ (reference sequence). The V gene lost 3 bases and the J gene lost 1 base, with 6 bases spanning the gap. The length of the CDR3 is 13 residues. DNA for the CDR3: TGTGCCAGCAGCTTCTATAAGAACACTGAAGCTTTCTTT. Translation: CASSFYKNTEAFF. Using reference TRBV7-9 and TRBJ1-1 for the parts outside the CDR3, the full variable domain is DTGVSQNPRHKITKRGQNVTFRCDPISEHNRLYWYRQTLGQGPEFLTYFQNEAQLEKSRLLSDRFSAERPKGSFSTLEIQRTEQGDSAMYLCASSFYKNTEAFFGQGTRLTVV.

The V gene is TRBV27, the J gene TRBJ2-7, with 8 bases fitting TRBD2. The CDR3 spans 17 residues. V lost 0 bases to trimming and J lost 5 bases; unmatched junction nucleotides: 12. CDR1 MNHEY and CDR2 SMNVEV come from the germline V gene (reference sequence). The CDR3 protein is CASSLSPPGGPGDEQYF. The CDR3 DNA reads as TGTGCCAGCAGTTTATCCCCCCCGGGAGGGCCTGGGGACGAGCAGTACTTC.

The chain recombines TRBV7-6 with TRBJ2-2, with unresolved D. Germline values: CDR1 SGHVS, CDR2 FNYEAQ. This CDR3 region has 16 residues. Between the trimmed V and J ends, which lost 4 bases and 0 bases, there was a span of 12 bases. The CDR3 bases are TGTGCCAGCAGCTCTCTACACAGAGCGAACACCGGGGAGCTGTTTTTT. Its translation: CASSSLHRANTGELFF.

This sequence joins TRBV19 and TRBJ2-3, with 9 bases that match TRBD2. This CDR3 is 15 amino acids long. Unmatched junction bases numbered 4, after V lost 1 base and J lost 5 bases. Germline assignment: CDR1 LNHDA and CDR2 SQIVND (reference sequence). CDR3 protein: CASSIAAGGIDTQYF. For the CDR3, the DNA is TGTGCCAGTAGTATAGCGGCGGGAGGGATAGATACGCAGTATTTT.

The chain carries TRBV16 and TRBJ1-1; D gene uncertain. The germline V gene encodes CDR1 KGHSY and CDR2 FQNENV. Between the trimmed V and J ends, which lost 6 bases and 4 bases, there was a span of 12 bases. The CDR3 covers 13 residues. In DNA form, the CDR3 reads TGTGCCAGCAGATCCCTAGGGAGCACTGAAGCTTTCTTT. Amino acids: CASRSLGSTEAFF.

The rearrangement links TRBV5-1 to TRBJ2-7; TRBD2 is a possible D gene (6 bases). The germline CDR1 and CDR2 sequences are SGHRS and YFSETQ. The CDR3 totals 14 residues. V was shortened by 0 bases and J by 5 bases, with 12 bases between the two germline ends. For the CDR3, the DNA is TGCGCCAGCAGCTTGGGCGGGAAGAATAACGAGCAGTACTTC. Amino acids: CASSLGGKNNEQYF.

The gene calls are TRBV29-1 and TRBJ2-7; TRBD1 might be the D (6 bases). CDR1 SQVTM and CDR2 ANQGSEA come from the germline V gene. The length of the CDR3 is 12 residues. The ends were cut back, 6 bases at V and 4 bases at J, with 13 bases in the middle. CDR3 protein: CSVGYREYEQYF. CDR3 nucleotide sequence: TGCAGCGTCGGGTACAGGGAGTACGAGCAGTACTTC.